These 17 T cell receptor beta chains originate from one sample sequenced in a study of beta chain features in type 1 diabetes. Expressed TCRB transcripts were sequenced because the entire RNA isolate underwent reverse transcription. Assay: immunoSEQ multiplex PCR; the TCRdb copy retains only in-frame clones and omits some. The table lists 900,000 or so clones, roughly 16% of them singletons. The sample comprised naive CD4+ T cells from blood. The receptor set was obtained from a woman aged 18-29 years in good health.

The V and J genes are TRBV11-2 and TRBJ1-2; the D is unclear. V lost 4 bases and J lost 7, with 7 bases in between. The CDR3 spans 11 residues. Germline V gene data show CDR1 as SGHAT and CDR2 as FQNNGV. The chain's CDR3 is CASSSYIGYTF. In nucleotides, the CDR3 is TGTGCCAGCAGCTCCTACATTGGCTACACCTTC.

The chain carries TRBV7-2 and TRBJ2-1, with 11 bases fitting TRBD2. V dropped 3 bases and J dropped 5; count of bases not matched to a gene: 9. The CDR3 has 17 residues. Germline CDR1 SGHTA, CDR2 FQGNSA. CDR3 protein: CASSFLAGGGRDNEQFF. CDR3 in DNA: TGTGCCAGCAGCTTTTTAGCGGGAGGGGGGAGAGACAATGAGCAGTTCTTC.

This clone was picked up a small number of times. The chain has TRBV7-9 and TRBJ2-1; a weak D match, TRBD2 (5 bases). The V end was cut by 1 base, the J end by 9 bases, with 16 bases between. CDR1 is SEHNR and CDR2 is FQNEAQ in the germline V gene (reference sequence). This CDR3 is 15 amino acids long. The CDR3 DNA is TGTGCCAGCAGCTTAGAACTAGTAATCATCGGTGAGCAGTTCTTC. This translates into CASSLELVIIGEQFF. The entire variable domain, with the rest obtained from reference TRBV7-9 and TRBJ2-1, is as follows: DTGVSQNPRHKITKRGQNVTFRCDPISEHNRLYWYRQTLGQGPEFLTYFQNEAQLEKSRLLSDRFSAERPKGSFSTLEIQRTEQGDSAMYLCASSLELVIIGEQFFGPGTRLTVL.

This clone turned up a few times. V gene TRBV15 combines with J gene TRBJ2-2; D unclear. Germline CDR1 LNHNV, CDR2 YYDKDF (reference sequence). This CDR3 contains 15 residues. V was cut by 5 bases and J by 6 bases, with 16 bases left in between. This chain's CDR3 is CATSQVLYEPGELFF. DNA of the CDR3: TGTGCCACCAGCCAAGTCCTCTATGAACCCGGGGAGCTGTTTTTT.

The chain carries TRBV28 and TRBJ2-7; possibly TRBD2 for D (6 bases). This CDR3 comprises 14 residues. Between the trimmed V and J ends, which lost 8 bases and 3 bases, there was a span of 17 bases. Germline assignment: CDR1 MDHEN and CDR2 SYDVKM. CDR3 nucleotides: TGTGCCAGCGGTTCGATAGCGGCGAGCTACGAGCAGTACTTC. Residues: CASGSIAASYEQYF.

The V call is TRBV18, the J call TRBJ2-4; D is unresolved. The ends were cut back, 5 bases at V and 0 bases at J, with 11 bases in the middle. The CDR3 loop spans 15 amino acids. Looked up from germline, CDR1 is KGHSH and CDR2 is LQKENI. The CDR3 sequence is CASSAGALAKNIQYF. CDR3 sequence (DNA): TGTGCCAGCTCAGCAGGCGCCTTAGCCAAAAACATTCAGTACTTC. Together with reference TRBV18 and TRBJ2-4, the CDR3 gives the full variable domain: NAGVMQNPRHLVRRRGQEARLRCSPMKGHSHVYWYRQLPEEGLKFMVYLQKENIIDESGMPKERFSAEFPKEGPSILRIQQVVRGDSAAYFCASSAGALAKNIQYFGAGTRLSVL.

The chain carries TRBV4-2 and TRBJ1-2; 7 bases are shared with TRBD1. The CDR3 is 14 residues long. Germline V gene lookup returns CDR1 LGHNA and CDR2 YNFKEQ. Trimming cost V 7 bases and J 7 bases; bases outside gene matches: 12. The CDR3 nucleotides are TGTGCCAGCACCGACAGACAGGGATCAGGTGGCTACACCTTC. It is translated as CASTDRQGSGGYTF.

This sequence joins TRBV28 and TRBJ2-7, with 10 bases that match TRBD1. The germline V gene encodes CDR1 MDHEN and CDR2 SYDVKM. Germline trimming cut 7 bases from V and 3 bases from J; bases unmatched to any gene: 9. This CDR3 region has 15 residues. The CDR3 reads CASTGLGQGDYEQYF. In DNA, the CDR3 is TGTGCCAGCACCGGACTAGGACAGGGGGACTACGAGCAGTACTTC.

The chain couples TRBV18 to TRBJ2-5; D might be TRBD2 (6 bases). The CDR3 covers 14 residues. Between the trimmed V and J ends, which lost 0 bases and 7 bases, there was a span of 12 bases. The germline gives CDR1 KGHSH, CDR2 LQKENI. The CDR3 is CASSPPSAAGTQYF. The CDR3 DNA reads TGTGCCAGCTCACCACCTAGCGCAGCGGGGACCCAGTACTTC.

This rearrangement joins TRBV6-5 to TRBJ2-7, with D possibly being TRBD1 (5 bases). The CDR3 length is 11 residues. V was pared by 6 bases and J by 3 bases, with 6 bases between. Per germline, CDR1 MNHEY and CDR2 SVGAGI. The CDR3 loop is CASRDNYEQYF. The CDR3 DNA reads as TGTGCCAGCAGGGACAACTACGAGCAGTACTTC.

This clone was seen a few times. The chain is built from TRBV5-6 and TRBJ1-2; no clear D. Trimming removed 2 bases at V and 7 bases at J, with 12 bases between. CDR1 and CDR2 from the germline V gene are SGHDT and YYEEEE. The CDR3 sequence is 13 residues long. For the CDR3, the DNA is TGTGCCAGCAGCTTTTCCCCAGGAGGTGGCTACACCTTC. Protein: CASSFSPGGGYTF. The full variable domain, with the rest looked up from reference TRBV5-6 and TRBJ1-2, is DAGVTQSPTHLIKTRGQQVTLRCSPKSGHDTVSWYQQALGQGPQFIFQYYEEEERQRGNFPDRFSGHQFPNYSSELNVNALLLGDSALYLCASSFSPGGGYTFGSGTRLTVV.

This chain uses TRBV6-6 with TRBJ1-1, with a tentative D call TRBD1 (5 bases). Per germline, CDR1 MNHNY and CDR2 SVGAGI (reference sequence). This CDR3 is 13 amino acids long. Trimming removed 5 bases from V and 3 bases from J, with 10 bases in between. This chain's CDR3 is CASSGDFYTEAFF. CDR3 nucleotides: TGTGCCAGCAGTGGGGACTTCTACACTGAAGCTTTCTTT.

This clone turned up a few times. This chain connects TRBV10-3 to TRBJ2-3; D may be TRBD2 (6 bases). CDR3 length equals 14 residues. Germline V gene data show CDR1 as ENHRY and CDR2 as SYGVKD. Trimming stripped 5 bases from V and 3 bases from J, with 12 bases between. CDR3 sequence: CAISLSSDTDTQYF. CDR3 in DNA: TGTGCCATCAGTTTGTCTAGCGATACAGATACGCAGTATTTT.

CDR3 DNA sequence: TGTGCCAGCAGCTTAGTTAGGACAAACAATGAGCAGTTCTTC. Translating gives CASSLVRTNNEQFF. V gene TRBV7-2 combines with J gene TRBJ2-1; maybe TRBD1 (5 bases). Trimming shortened V by 1 base and J by 5 bases, and 9 bases separated the two germline ends. The germline V gene has CDR1 SGHTA and CDR2 FQGNSA. The CDR3 loop spans 14 amino acids.

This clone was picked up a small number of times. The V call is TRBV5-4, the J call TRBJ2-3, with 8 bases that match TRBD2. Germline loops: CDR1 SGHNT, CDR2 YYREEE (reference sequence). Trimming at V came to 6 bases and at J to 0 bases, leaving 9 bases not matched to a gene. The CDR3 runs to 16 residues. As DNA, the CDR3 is TGTGCCAGCACGCTCACCTCTAGCGGGAGCACAGATACGCAGTATTTT. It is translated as CASTLTSSGSTDTQYF.

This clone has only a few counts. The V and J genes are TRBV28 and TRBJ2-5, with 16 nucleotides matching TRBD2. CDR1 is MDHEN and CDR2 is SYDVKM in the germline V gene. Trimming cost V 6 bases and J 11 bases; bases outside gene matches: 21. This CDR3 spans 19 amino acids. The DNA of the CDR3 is TGTGCCAGCAGGGTGGGCACAGGGGGGACTAGCGGGAGGGCCCGGGAGCAGTACTTC. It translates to CASRVGTGGTSGRAREQYF.

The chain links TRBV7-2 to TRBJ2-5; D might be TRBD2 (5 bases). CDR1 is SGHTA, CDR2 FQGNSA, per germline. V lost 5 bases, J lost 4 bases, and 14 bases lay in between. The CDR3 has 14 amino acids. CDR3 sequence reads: CASSPWEMGETQYF. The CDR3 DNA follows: TGTGCCAGCAGCCCCTGGGAGATGGGAGAGACCCAGTACTTC.